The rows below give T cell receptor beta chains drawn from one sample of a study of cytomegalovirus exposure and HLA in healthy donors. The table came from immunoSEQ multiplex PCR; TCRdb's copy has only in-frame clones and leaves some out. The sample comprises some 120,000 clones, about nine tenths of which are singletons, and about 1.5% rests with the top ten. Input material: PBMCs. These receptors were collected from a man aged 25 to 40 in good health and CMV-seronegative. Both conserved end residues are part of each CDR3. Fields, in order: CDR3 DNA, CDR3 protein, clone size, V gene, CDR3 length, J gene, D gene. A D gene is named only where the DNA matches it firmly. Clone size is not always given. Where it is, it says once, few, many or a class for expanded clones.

CDR3 DNA: TGTGCCAGCAGCTTGGGACAGGGTTACACCGGGGAGCTGTTTTTT
CDR3 protein: CASSLGQGYTGELFF
clone size: .
V gene: TRBV5-5
CDR3 length: 15
J gene: TRBJ2-2
D gene: TRBD1

CDR3 DNA: TGTGCCAGCAGTCAGCAGGCTTTCTCTGGAAACACCATATATTTT
CDR3 protein: CASSQQAFSGNTIYF
clone size: .
V gene: TRBV2
CDR3 length: 15
J gene: TRBJ1-3
D gene: .

CDR3 DNA: TGTGCCACCCTAAGACAAAATACAGATACGCAGTATTTT
CDR3 protein: CATLRQNTDTQYF
clone size: .
V gene: TRBV19
CDR3 length: 13
J gene: TRBJ2-3
D gene: .

CDR3 DNA: TGTGCCAGCACTCGGGGCTGGACAGGATACTCTGGGGCCAACGTCCTGACTTTC
CDR3 protein: CASTRGWTGYSGANVLTF
clone size: .
V gene: TRBV7-6
CDR3 length: 18
J gene: TRBJ2-6
D gene: TRBD1

CDR3 DNA: TGTGCCAGCAGCTTCGGACAGGGGGATACGCAGTATTTT
CDR3 protein: CASSFGQGDTQYF
clone size: few
V gene: TRBV7-3
CDR3 length: 13
J gene: TRBJ2-3
D gene: TRBD1

CDR3 DNA: TGTGCCAGCAGCCCAGACAGGCTAAATTCACCCCTCCACTTT
CDR3 protein: CASSPDRLNSPLHF
clone size: .
V gene: TRBV6-5
CDR3 length: 14
J gene: TRBJ1-6
D gene: .

CDR3 DNA: TGCGCCAGCAGCCCGAACCCGACAGGGAGGACAGACACTGAAGCTTTCTTT
CDR3 protein: CASSPNPTGRTDTEAFF
clone size: .
V gene: TRBV5-1
CDR3 length: 17
J gene: TRBJ1-1
D gene: TRBD1

CDR3 DNA: TGTGCTAGCGGCGGATTTTGGGAGGGAGCCAAAAACATTCAGTACTTC
CDR3 protein: CASGGFWEGAKNIQYF
clone size: .
V gene: TRBV12-5
CDR3 length: 16
J gene: TRBJ2-4
D gene: TRBD2

CDR3 DNA: TGCGCCAGCAGCCAAGATTACCCTCCGCTAGCGGGAGACCCCAATGAGCAGTTCTTC
CDR3 protein: CASSQDYPPLAGDPNEQFF
clone size: .
V gene: TRBV4-3
CDR3 length: 19
J gene: TRBJ2-1
D gene: TRBD2

CDR3 DNA: TGTGCCAGCAGCGTAGGACAGGGAGATCAGCCCCAGCATTTT
CDR3 protein: CASSVGQGDQPQHF
clone size: .
V gene: TRBV9
CDR3 length: 14
J gene: TRBJ1-5
D gene: TRBD1

CDR3 DNA: TGTGCCAGCAGGGAGACTAGCGGGAGTAGTATCTACGAGCAGTACTTC
CDR3 protein: CASRETSGSSIYEQYF
clone size: once
V gene: TRBV13
CDR3 length: 16
J gene: TRBJ2-7
D gene: TRBD2

CDR3 DNA: TGTGCCAGCAGGGGACTAGCAGATGGGAATGAGCAGTTCTTC
CDR3 protein: CASRGLADGNEQFF
clone size: .
V gene: TRBV7-3
CDR3 length: 14
J gene: TRBJ2-1
D gene: TRBD2

CDR3 DNA: TGTGCCAGCAGCTTAGATTCTGACAGGGTGCACACCGGGGAGCTGTTTTTT
CDR3 protein: CASSLDSDRVHTGELFF
clone size: .
V gene: TRBV11-2
CDR3 length: 17
J gene: TRBJ2-2
D gene: TRBD1

CDR3 DNA: TGTGCCAGCACGCCTGGAGGGATAACCTACGAGCAGTACTTC
CDR3 protein: CASTPGGITYEQYF
clone size: .
V gene: TRBV5-5
CDR3 length: 14
J gene: TRBJ2-7
D gene: .

CDR3 DNA: TGTGCCATTGGGACTAGCGAGAAGCAGTACTTC
CDR3 protein: CAIGTSEKQYF
clone size: few
V gene: TRBV2
CDR3 length: 11
J gene: TRBJ2-7
D gene: TRBD2

CDR3 DNA: TGTGCCTGGAGCGACCAGGGTGATACGCAGTATTTT
CDR3 protein: CAWSDQGDTQYF
clone size: .
V gene: TRBV30
CDR3 length: 12
J gene: TRBJ2-3
D gene: .

CDR3 DNA: TGTGCCAGCGGACTAGCCCTCAATGAGCAGTTCTTC
CDR3 protein: CASGLALNEQFF
clone size: .
V gene: TRBV19
CDR3 length: 12
J gene: TRBJ2-1
D gene: TRBD2

CDR3 DNA: TGTGCCAGCAGCGTAGCCTCTGGACAGTCTTCACCCCTCCACTTT
CDR3 protein: CASSVASGQSSPLHF
clone size: .
V gene: TRBV9
CDR3 length: 15
J gene: TRBJ1-6
D gene: .

CDR3 DNA: TGTGCCAGCAGTAGAGCCGGTTGGTCCAACTACGAGCAGTACTTC
CDR3 protein: CASSRAGWSNYEQYF
clone size: .
V gene: TRBV27
CDR3 length: 15
J gene: TRBJ2-7
D gene: .

CDR3 DNA: TGCGCCAGCAGTTCCGGGACTAGCGCCTACGAGCAGTACTTC
CDR3 protein: CASSSGTSAYEQYF
clone size: .
V gene: TRBV5-1
CDR3 length: 14
J gene: TRBJ2-7
D gene: TRBD2

CDR3 DNA: TGCGCCAGCAGTCTAGCGGAAACCTACAATGAGCAGTTCTTC
CDR3 protein: CASSLAETYNEQFF
clone size: .
V gene: TRBV4-1
CDR3 length: 14
J gene: TRBJ2-1
D gene: TRBD2

CDR3 DNA: TGTGCCAGCAGCTTAGGGGGCTCAACCAAAAACATTCAGTACTTC
CDR3 protein: CASSLGGSTKNIQYF
clone size: .
V gene: TRBV7-2
CDR3 length: 15
J gene: TRBJ2-4
D gene: .

CDR3 DNA: TGTGCCAGCAGTTCTCCGGGACAGAGGGGGACTGAAGCTTTCTTT
CDR3 protein: CASSSPGQRGTEAFF
clone size: .
V gene: TRBV27
CDR3 length: 15
J gene: TRBJ1-1
D gene: TRBD1

CDR3 DNA: TGCAGCGTTGACAGGGTTGGAAATGAGCAGTTCTTC
CDR3 protein: CSVDRVGNEQFF
clone size: .
V gene: TRBV29-1
CDR3 length: 12
J gene: TRBJ2-1
D gene: .

CDR3 DNA: TGTGCCAGCAGCTTAGGAGAGAGAGATGAAAAACTGTTTTTT
CDR3 protein: CASSLGERDEKLFF
clone size: .
V gene: TRBV11-2
CDR3 length: 14
J gene: TRBJ1-4
D gene: .

CDR3 DNA: TGTGCCTGGAGTGGGGGTTGGGGCCCCTACGAGCAGTACTTC
CDR3 protein: CAWSGGWGPYEQYF
clone size: once
V gene: TRBV30
CDR3 length: 14
J gene: TRBJ2-7
D gene: .

CDR3 DNA: TGTGCCAGCAGCTTAAAAGGAGCGGGAACCTACGAGCAGTACTTC
CDR3 protein: CASSLKGAGTYEQYF
clone size: once
V gene: TRBV7-3
CDR3 length: 15
J gene: TRBJ2-7
D gene: TRBD2

CDR3 DNA: TGTGCCAGCAGTTTAGGATTTGTAGGACTAGCAGGCAATGAGCAGTTCTTC
CDR3 protein: CASSLGFVGLAGNEQFF
clone size: .
V gene: TRBV27
CDR3 length: 17
J gene: TRBJ2-1
D gene: TRBD2

CDR3 DNA: TGTGCCCGCGGACAGGGGGACAAAAACATTCAGTACTTC
CDR3 protein: CARGQGDKNIQYF
clone size: .
V gene: TRBV6-6
CDR3 length: 13
J gene: TRBJ2-4
D gene: TRBD1

CDR3 DNA: TGTGCCAGCAGCTTAAGGGCAGGGCTTTCCTATAATTCACCCCTCCACTTT
CDR3 protein: CASSLRAGLSYNSPLHF
clone size: .
V gene: TRBV7-9
CDR3 length: 17
J gene: TRBJ1-6
D gene: .

CDR3 DNA: TGTGCCAGCACCCCCTCCGGGGTCGTCGACTACACCTTC
CDR3 protein: CASTPSGVVDYTF
clone size: once
V gene: TRBV6-5
CDR3 length: 13
J gene: TRBJ1-2
D gene: .

CDR3 DNA: TGTGCCAGCAGCCCCCCGGGACTAGGGGTTAATACGCAGTATTTT
CDR3 protein: CASSPPGLGVNTQYF
clone size: .
V gene: TRBV6-5
CDR3 length: 15
J gene: TRBJ2-3
D gene: TRBD2

CDR3 DNA: TGCGCCAGCAGCTTGGCCGGGAGCGGGAGTGGAAATGAGCAGTTCTTC
CDR3 protein: CASSLAGSGSGNEQFF
clone size: .
V gene: TRBV5-1
CDR3 length: 16
J gene: TRBJ2-1
D gene: TRBD2

CDR3 DNA: TGCGCCAGCAGCCAGTCCCGGGGGAGTACGGATGAGCAGTTCTTC
CDR3 protein: CASSQSRGSTDEQFF
clone size: .
V gene: TRBV4-1
CDR3 length: 15
J gene: TRBJ2-1
D gene: .

CDR3 DNA: TGCGCCAGCAGTGGAAGGACTAGCGGGACGGATACGCAGTATTTT
CDR3 protein: CASSGRTSGTDTQYF
clone size: .
V gene: TRBV10-1
CDR3 length: 15
J gene: TRBJ2-3
D gene: TRBD2

CDR3 DNA: TGTGCCACCCGACGGACAGGGGTAGACAATGAGCAGTTCTTC
CDR3 protein: CATRRTGVDNEQFF
clone size: .
V gene: TRBV19
CDR3 length: 14
J gene: TRBJ2-1
D gene: TRBD1

CDR3 DNA: TGTGCCAGCAGCTTCAGCGGCCTCTATGGCTACACCTTC
CDR3 protein: CASSFSGLYGYTF
clone size: .
V gene: TRBV11-3
CDR3 length: 13
J gene: TRBJ1-2
D gene: .